This TCR beta chain was sequenced for a study of CD4 T cells in relation to SARS-CoV-2 and coronaviruses. Study-wide context: ViraFEST: approximately eleven-day antigen culture of PBMCs, then TCR beta CDR3 sequencing. Shared crossreactive spike epitopes were mapped to their HLA restriction.

Assay: immunoSEQ multiplex PCR; the TCRdb copy retains only in-frame clones and omits some. The table has fewer than 25,000 clones, 55% to 75% seen once. With regard to this clone: Its matching antigen is unknown.

Unexposed donor CD4+ T cells date from about 2010-2018, before the COVID-19 pandemic. After approximately 10 days of culture, CD4+ T cells were isolated. Fresh IL-2 medium replaced half the medium on days 3 and 7. Sequenced input: CD4+ T cells from PBMCs, cultured in vitro. This clonotype was obtained from a human donor in good health.

CDR3 coding DNA: TGCGCCAGCAGCCGCGCAGGACAGATCCAAGAGACCCAGTACTTC. Amino acids: CASSRAGQIQETQYF. The V gene is TRBV5-1, the J gene TRBJ2-5; D might be TRBD1 (6 bases). The germline V and J ends were trimmed by 4 bases and 1 base, with 14 bases remaining between them. Germline CDR1 is SGHRS and CDR2 is YFSETQ. The CDR3 contains 15 residues.